Sequencing of this TCR beta chain was carried out in a study of blood T cell repertoires in COVID-19. V was clipped by 4 bases and J by 1 base, with 14 bases between them. The CDR3 runs 16 residues. CDR1 and CDR2 from the germline V gene are SGHRS and YFSETQ. Method: immunoSEQ multiplex PCR; TCRdb's copy keeps in-frame clones and lacks some. The sample lists 100,000 or so clones; less than 85% were seen once. The sequenced sample consisted of peripheral blood. The chain couples TRBV5-1 to TRBJ1-4, with D possibly being TRBD1 (5 bases). This receptor was obtained from a man aged 65 to 79 with active or convalescent COVID-19. The CDR3 loop is CASSARGQVTNEKLFF. DNA for the CDR3: TGCGCCAGCAGCGCCCGTGGACAAGTAACTAATGAAAAACTGTTTTTT.